What follows is one TCR beta chain and its context. Its antigen is undetermined. These data belong to a study of T-cell memory formation after mild COVID-19. TCRdb called the 5' RACE reads again in MiXCR, with one record for every CDR3 protein. Of about 260,000 distinct CDR3 sequences in the sample, 16% were seen once. This CDR3 has 12 amino acids. Deletions cut 5 bases from V and 3 bases from J, with 8 bases between. CDR1 is SGHTA and CDR2 is FQGNSA in the germline V gene. Study results and caveats: Mostly located in CM and EM were contracting CD4+ clones, with contracting CD8+ clones located in EMRA. Balance between CD4 and CD8 was seen in clones contracting day 15 to 85, and a CD4+ lean was seen in later expanders.

The rearrangement uses TRBV7-2 and TRBJ2-7; D gene unclear. The origin of this receptor is a man younger than 30 who had mild COVID-19 (a few samples of this study predate the infection). Cell type and time point are not known. The sequenced sample was PBMCs or a T cell subset sorted from them (not recorded which). CDR3 sequence (DNA): TGTGCCAGCAGCGACGGCGGCTACGAGCAGTACTTC. Protein: CASSDGGYEQYF.